This TCR beta chain was identified during a study of cytomegalovirus exposure and HLA in healthy donors. In the study overall: From 150 million to 200 million T cells, an earlier analysis saw some 120 million unique TCR beta sequences. Study results and caveats: Using the classifier, cytomegalovirus status was reportedly diagnosed with high specificity and sensitivity. What a later analysis reportedly showed was that an Asian-associated ancestry cluster had fewer N-insertions than the approximately 720-donor mean.

Amplification used 60 Vbeta primers and 13 Jbeta primers. How the authors handled the data: Later analysis identified 65 million to 80 million unique TCR beta chains, around 10 million shared. The data were produced by immunoSEQ multiplex PCR, yet TCRdb's version contains in-frame clones alone and is incomplete. V, J and clone size are those of that table, while D and trimming were read from the DNA. The repertoire consists of about 130,000 clones, with roughly 76% occurring once and the leading ten covering over 2.5%. Looked up from germline, CDR1 is MNHEY and CDR2 is SVGAGI. This CDR3 has 12 amino acids. V was trimmed by 5 bases and J by 9 bases, leaving 13 bases between them. A word on this clone: What it binds is not known.

The genes are TRBV6-5 and TRBJ1-1; D is undetermined. The specimen sequenced was PBMCs. The receptor was isolated from a woman between 50 and 59 years old in good health and CMV-seronegative. CDR3 in DNA: TGTGCCAGCAGTGTTCGGGGTGCAAAAGCTTTCTTT. It encodes CASSVRGAKAFF.